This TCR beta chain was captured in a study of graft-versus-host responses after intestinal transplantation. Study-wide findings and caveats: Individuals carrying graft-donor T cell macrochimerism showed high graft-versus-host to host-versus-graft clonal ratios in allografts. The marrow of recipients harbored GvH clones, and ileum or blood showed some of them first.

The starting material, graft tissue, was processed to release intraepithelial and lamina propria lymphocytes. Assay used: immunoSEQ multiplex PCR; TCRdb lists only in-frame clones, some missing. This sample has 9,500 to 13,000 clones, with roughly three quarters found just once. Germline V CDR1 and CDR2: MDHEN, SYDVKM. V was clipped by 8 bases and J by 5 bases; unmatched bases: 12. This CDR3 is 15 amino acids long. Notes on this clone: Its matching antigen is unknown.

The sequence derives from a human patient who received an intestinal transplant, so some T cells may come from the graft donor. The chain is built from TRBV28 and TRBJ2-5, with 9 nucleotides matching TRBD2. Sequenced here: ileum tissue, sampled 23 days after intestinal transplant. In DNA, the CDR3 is TGTGCCAGCCAGTGGGCGGGAGGGCCAGGGGAGACCCAGTACTTC. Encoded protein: CASQWAGGPGETQYF.